These T cell receptor beta chains were read from a single sample in a study of cytomegalovirus exposure and HLA in healthy donors. Generated by immunoSEQ multiplex PCR, the TCRdb table keeps only in-frame clones and is missing some. Among some 120,000 clones, 70% to 90% were seen once, and the ten largest hold roughly 20%. Sequenced: PBMCs. The receptor set was obtained from a man between 18 and 29 years old in good health and CMV-seropositive. The CDR3 runs from the conserved cysteine through the conserved F or W. A D gene is named only where the DNA matches it firmly. Clone size appears in some rows only: once, few, many, or a class for an expanded clone.

j_gene: TRBJ2-5
d_gene: NA
v_gene: TRBV11-2
abundance: NA
CDR3aa: CASSPGRRSQETQYF
CDR3nt: TGTGCCAGCAGCCCGGGGAGAAGATCCCAAGAGACCCAGTACTTC

j_gene: TRBJ2-4
d_gene: TRBD1
v_gene: TRBV4-1
abundance: NA
CDR3aa: CASAGTGVAKNIQYF
CDR3nt: TGCGCCAGCGCCGGGACAGGGGTTGCCAAAAACATTCAGTACTTC

j_gene: TRBJ2-1
d_gene: TRBD2
v_gene: TRBV7-3
abundance: NA
CDR3aa: CASSILAGGYNEQFF
CDR3nt: TGTGCCAGCAGCATACTAGCGGGAGGATACAATGAGCAGTTCTTC

j_gene: TRBJ2-3
d_gene: NA
v_gene: TRBV7-8
abundance: NA
CDR3aa: CASSPLSRGIFTDTQYF
CDR3nt: TGTGCCAGCAGCCCCCTTTCCCGGGGGATCTTCACAGATACGCAGTATTTT

j_gene: TRBJ2-1
d_gene: NA
v_gene: TRBV6-1
abundance: NA
CDR3aa: CASSEEHVNKQFF
CDR3nt: TGTGCCAGCAGTGAAGAACATGTGAATAAGCAGTTCTTC

j_gene: TRBJ2-1
d_gene: NA
v_gene: TRBV2
abundance: once
CDR3aa: CASKREGGNEQFF
CDR3nt: TGTGCCAGCAAGCGAGAGGGAGGCAATGAGCAGTTCTTC

j_gene: TRBJ2-5
d_gene: TRBD1
v_gene: TRBV5-6
abundance: NA
CDR3aa: CASSQGQGYSEETQYF
CDR3nt: TGTGCCAGCAGCCAGGGACAGGGCTACTCCGAAGAGACCCAGTACTTC

j_gene: TRBJ2-3
d_gene: NA
v_gene: TRBV11-1
abundance: NA
CDR3aa: CASSLGLGADTQYF
CDR3nt: TGTGCCAGCAGCTTGGGCCTGGGCGCGGATACGCAGTATTTT

j_gene: TRBJ1-5
d_gene: NA
v_gene: TRBV4-1
abundance: few
CDR3aa: CASSQEGGRGVNQPQHF
CDR3nt: TGCGCCAGCAGCCAAGAAGGGGGAAGAGGGGTTAATCAGCCCCAGCATTTT

j_gene: TRBJ2-2
d_gene: NA
v_gene: TRBV2
abundance: NA
CDR3aa: CASSELRATGELFF
CDR3nt: TGTGCCAGCAGTGAGCTCAGGGCAACCGGGGAGCTGTTTTTT

j_gene: TRBJ2-7
d_gene: NA
v_gene: TRBV27
abundance: NA
CDR3aa: CASSLSPRGAYEQYF
CDR3nt: TGTGCCAGCAGTTTATCGCCCAGGGGCGCATACGAGCAGTACTTC

j_gene: TRBJ2-3
d_gene: NA
v_gene: TRBV21-1
abundance: NA
CDR3aa: CASSFGLAGGTDTQYF
CDR3nt: TGTGCCAGCAGCTTCGGACTAGCGGGGGGTACAGATACGCAGTATTTT

j_gene: TRBJ1-2
d_gene: NA
v_gene: TRBV6-5
abundance: NA
CDR3aa: CASSSSQGIYGYTF
CDR3nt: NA

j_gene: TRBJ1-4
d_gene: NA
v_gene: TRBV5-1
abundance: NA
CDR3aa: CASSLWGEGEKLFF
CDR3nt: TGCGCCAGCAGCTTGTGGGGGGAAGGTGAAAAACTGTTTTTT

j_gene: TRBJ1-1
d_gene: NA
v_gene: TRBV11-2
abundance: once
CDR3aa: CASSLGASTEAFF
CDR3nt: TGTGCCAGCAGCTTAGGAGCGAGCACTGAAGCTTTCTTT

j_gene: TRBJ1-1
d_gene: TRBD1
v_gene: TRBV5-4
abundance: NA
CDR3aa: CASSPGQANTEAFF
CDR3nt: TGTGCCAGCAGCCCTGGACAGGCGAACACTGAAGCTTTCTTT

j_gene: TRBJ2-7
d_gene: TRBD2
v_gene: TRBV2
abundance: NA
CDR3aa: CASAGLALGEQYF
CDR3nt: TGTGCCAGCGCGGGACTAGCCCTAGGGGAGCAGTACTTC

j_gene: TRBJ2-7
d_gene: NA
v_gene: TRBV4-1
abundance: once
CDR3aa: CASSQARGAAYEQYF
CDR3nt: TGCGCCAGCAGCCAAGCCCGGGGGGCTGCATACGAGCAGTACTTC

j_gene: TRBJ1-1
d_gene: NA
v_gene: TRBV7-8
abundance: NA
CDR3aa: CASSLGTPAEAFF
CDR3nt: TGTGCCAGCAGCTTAGGAACCCCGGCTGAAGCTTTCTTT

j_gene: TRBJ1-2
d_gene: NA
v_gene: TRBV7-2
abundance: NA
CDR3aa: CASSLSLTPLNYGYTF
CDR3nt: TGTGCCAGCAGCTTATCGCTCACTCCGCTTAACTATGGCTACACCTTC

j_gene: TRBJ2-3
d_gene: TRBD2
v_gene: TRBV5-6
abundance: NA
CDR3aa: CASLKRTSGVDTQYF
CDR3nt: TGTGCCAGCTTAAAACGGACTAGCGGGGTCGATACGCAGTATTTT

j_gene: TRBJ2-6
d_gene: TRBD1
v_gene: TRBV28
abundance: NA
CDR3aa: CASNPTGTPGANVLTF
CDR3nt: TGTGCCAGCAACCCGACAGGGACCCCTGGGGCCAACGTCCTGACTTTC

j_gene: TRBJ2-3
d_gene: TRBD1
v_gene: TRBV19
abundance: NA
CDR3aa: CARLQGIDTQYF
CDR3nt: TGTGCCAGGTTACAGGGGATAGATACGCAGTATTTT

j_gene: TRBJ2-3
d_gene: TRBD2
v_gene: TRBV15
abundance: NA
CDR3aa: CATRETSGGIDTQYF
CDR3nt: TGTGCCACCAGGGAGACTAGCGGGGGGATAGATACGCAGTATTTT

j_gene: TRBJ2-2
d_gene: TRBD1
v_gene: TRBV7-8
abundance: NA
CDR3aa: CASNLGTGGFTGELFF
CDR3nt: TGTGCCAGCAACCTCGGGACAGGGGGATTCACCGGGGAGCTGTTTTTT

j_gene: TRBJ1-5
d_gene: NA
v_gene: TRBV9
abundance: NA
CDR3aa: CASSVGQGNQPQHF
CDR3nt: TGTGCCAGCAGCGTAGGTCAGGGCAATCAGCCCCAGCATTTT

j_gene: TRBJ2-3
d_gene: TRBD2
v_gene: TRBV7-3
abundance: NA
CDR3aa: CASSLLPGGQDTQYF
CDR3nt: TGTGCCAGCAGCTTGCTGCCGGGGGGGCAAGATACGCAGTATTTT

j_gene: TRBJ1-5
d_gene: NA
v_gene: TRBV27
abundance: NA
CDR3aa: CASSVYYSNQPQHF
CDR3nt: TGTGCCAGCAGTGTGTATTATAGCAATCAGCCCCAGCATTTT

j_gene: TRBJ2-1
d_gene: NA
v_gene: TRBV9
abundance: NA
CDR3aa: CASSVELAGNEQFF
CDR3nt: TGTGCCAGCAGCGTAGAGTTAGCTGGCAATGAGCAGTTCTTC

j_gene: TRBJ1-2
d_gene: NA
v_gene: TRBV5-8
abundance: few
CDR3aa: CASSLRVLNYGYTF
CDR3nt: TGTGCCAGCAGCTTGAGAGTTCTCAACTATGGCTACACCTTC

j_gene: TRBJ2-2
d_gene: NA
v_gene: TRBV6-5
abundance: NA
CDR3aa: CASSPGSPTGELFF
CDR3nt: TGTGCCAGCAGCCCCGGGAGCCCAACCGGGGAGCTGTTTTTT

j_gene: TRBJ1-1
d_gene: NA
v_gene: TRBV30
abundance: NA
CDR3aa: CAWSPQVGAEAFF
CDR3nt: TGTGCCTGGAGCCCCCAGGTTGGCGCTGAAGCTTTCTTT

j_gene: TRBJ1-2
d_gene: NA
v_gene: TRBV19
abundance: NA
CDR3aa: CASSTSHGYTF
CDR3nt: TGTGCCAGTAGTACCAGTCATGGCTACACCTTC

j_gene: TRBJ1-1
d_gene: NA
v_gene: TRBV7-8
abundance: NA
CDR3aa: CASSLALGELEAFF
CDR3nt: TGTGCCAGCAGCTTAGCGTTAGGGGAATTGGAAGCTTTCTTT

j_gene: TRBJ2-1
d_gene: TRBD2
v_gene: TRBV28
abundance: NA
CDR3aa: CASSSRTSGVLISYNEQFF
CDR3nt: TGTGCCAGCAGTTCCCGGACTAGCGGGGTCCTGATCTCCTACAATGAGCAGTTCTTC

j_gene: TRBJ2-1
d_gene: NA
v_gene: TRBV5-4
abundance: few
CDR3aa: CASRLPLKKGGADEQFF
CDR3nt: TGTGCCAGCAGGCTTCCTCTCAAGAAGGGGGGGGCCGATGAGCAGTTCTTC

j_gene: TRBJ2-1
d_gene: TRBD1
v_gene: TRBV7-7
abundance: NA
CDR3aa: CASSSGTGGKNEQFF
CDR3nt: TGTGCCAGCAGCTCCGGGACAGGGGGAAAGAATGAGCAGTTCTTC

j_gene: TRBJ2-6
d_gene: NA
v_gene: TRBV5-4
abundance: NA
CDR3aa: CASSLGREANVLTF
CDR3nt: TGTGCCAGCAGCTTGGGGAGGGAGGCCAACGTCCTGACTTTC

j_gene: TRBJ2-3
d_gene: NA
v_gene: TRBV4-1
abundance: NA
CDR3aa: CASSQLPAVSTDTQYF
CDR3nt: TGCGCCAGCAGCCAACTCCCTGCGGTAAGCACAGATACGCAGTATTTT

j_gene: TRBJ2-7
d_gene: TRBD2
v_gene: TRBV7-8
abundance: NA
CDR3aa: CASSFPRTSGGSYEQYF
CDR3nt: TGTGCCAGCAGCTTCCCTCGGACTAGCGGGGGTTCCTACGAGCAGTACTTC

j_gene: TRBJ1-1
d_gene: NA
v_gene: TRBV5-6
abundance: NA
CDR3aa: CASTDTGTRTEAFF
CDR3nt: TGTGCCAGCACGGACACCGGAACCAGAACTGAAGCTTTCTTT

j_gene: TRBJ2-3
d_gene: TRBD2
v_gene: TRBV10-2
abundance: NA
CDR3aa: CASSESGAPPWTQYF
CDR3nt: TGCGCCAGCAGTGAGAGCGGGGCCCCTCCGTGGACGCAGTATTTT

j_gene: TRBJ2-3
d_gene: NA
v_gene: TRBV19
abundance: NA
CDR3aa: CASRLYSSTDTQYF
CDR3nt: TGTGCCAGTAGGCTATACAGTAGCACAGATACGCAGTATTTT

j_gene: TRBJ2-1
d_gene: NA
v_gene: TRBV4-1
abundance: NA
CDR3aa: CASSQARTSEEQFF
CDR3nt: TGCGCCAGCAGCCAAGCCCGGACATCGGAGGAGCAGTTCTTC

j_gene: TRBJ1-3
d_gene: NA
v_gene: TRBV5-6
abundance: few
CDR3aa: CASSLGNSGNTIYF
CDR3nt: TGTGCCAGCAGCTTGGGTAACTCTGGAAACACCATATATTTT

j_gene: TRBJ2-6
d_gene: NA
v_gene: TRBV18
abundance: NA
CDR3aa: CASSPKGPGGANVLTF
CDR3nt: TGTGCCAGCTCACCAAAAGGCCCGGGTGGGGCCAACGTCCTGACTTTC

j_gene: TRBJ2-7
d_gene: TRBD1
v_gene: TRBV7-9
abundance: once
CDR3aa: CASSQGNRGEQYF
CDR3nt: TGTGCCAGCAGCCAAGGTAACAGGGGTGAGCAGTACTTC

j_gene: TRBJ1-5
d_gene: TRBD1
v_gene: TRBV6-9
abundance: NA
CDR3aa: CASSYFGGRTGGDQPQHF
CDR3nt: TGTGCCAGCAGTTATTTTGGAGGCCGGACAGGGGGGGATCAGCCCCAGCATTTT

j_gene: TRBJ1-2
d_gene: NA
v_gene: TRBV19
abundance: few
CDR3aa: CASSVGEGYGYTF
CDR3nt: TGTGCCAGTAGTGTGGGCGAGGGCTATGGCTACACCTTC

j_gene: TRBJ2-2
d_gene: NA
v_gene: TRBV10-3
abundance: NA
CDR3aa: CAISEGQTNTGELFF
CDR3nt: TGTGCCATCAGTGAGGGACAGACGAACACCGGGGAGCTGTTTTTT

j_gene: TRBJ2-2
d_gene: TRBD1
v_gene: TRBV18
abundance: NA
CDR3aa: CATQGQGGTGELFF
CDR3nt: TGTGCCACCCAGGGACAGGGTGGCACCGGGGAGCTGTTTTTT

j_gene: TRBJ2-7
d_gene: TRBD2
v_gene: TRBV4-1
abundance: few
CDR3aa: CASSRGGSSYEQYF
CDR3nt: TGCGCCAGCAGCCGGGGCGGGAGCTCCTACGAGCAGTACTTC

j_gene: TRBJ1-3
d_gene: NA
v_gene: TRBV2
abundance: NA
CDR3aa: CASSEWVGAGNTIYF
CDR3nt: TGTGCCAGCAGTGAATGGGTAGGGGCTGGAAACACCATATATTTT

j_gene: TRBJ2-3
d_gene: TRBD1
v_gene: TRBV6-4
abundance: NA
CDR3aa: CASSDGQGTDTQYF
CDR3nt: TGTGCCAGCAGTGACGGACAGGGCACAGATACGCAGTATTTT